This T cell receptor (beta chain) is from a study of cytomegalovirus exposure and HLA in healthy donors. Data came from immunoSEQ multiplex PCR; TCRdb stores just in-frame clones and leaves some out. The data show under 200,000 clones, roughly 90% seen once. Sequenced sample: PBMCs. The sequence derives from a man younger than 35 in good health and CMV-seropositive.

In DNA, the CDR3 is TGTGCCAGTAGCCAATGGGGGGGGACTAATGAAAAACTGTTTTTT. It yields the protein CASSQWGGTNEKLFF. This sequence joins TRBV19 and TRBJ1-4; D possibly corresponds to TRBD1 (5 bases). Germline CDR1 is LNHDA and CDR2 is SQIVND (reference sequence). The ends were cut back, 6 bases at V and 2 bases at J, with 13 bases in the middle. This CDR3 is built from 15 residues.